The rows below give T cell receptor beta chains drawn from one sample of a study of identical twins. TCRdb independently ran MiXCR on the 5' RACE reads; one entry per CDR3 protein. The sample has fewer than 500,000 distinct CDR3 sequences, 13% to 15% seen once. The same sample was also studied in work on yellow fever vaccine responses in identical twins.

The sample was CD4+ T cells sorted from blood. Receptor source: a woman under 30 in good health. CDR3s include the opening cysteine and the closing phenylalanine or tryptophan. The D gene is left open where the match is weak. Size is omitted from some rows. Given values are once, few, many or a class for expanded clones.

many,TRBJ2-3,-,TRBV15,TGTGCCACCAGCAGAGATTCCCCAGCTAGCGTAGATACGCAGTATTTT,CATSRDSPASVDTQYF
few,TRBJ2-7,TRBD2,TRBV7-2,TGTGCCAGCAGCTTAGCAGGTAGCGGGAGATCCGAGCAGTACTTC,CASSLAGSGRSEQYF
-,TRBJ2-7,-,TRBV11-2,TGTGCCAGCAGCCCAGATCTCACCTACGAGCAGTACTTC,CASSPDLTYEQYF
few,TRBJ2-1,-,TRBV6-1,TGTGCCACCAAAGAAGCTTTACCAGGGGCCAATGAGCAGTTCTTC,CATKEALPGANEQFF
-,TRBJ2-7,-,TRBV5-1,TGCGCCAGCAGCTTGGCACGGGAAACTTCCTACGAGCAGTACTTC,CASSLARETSYEQYF
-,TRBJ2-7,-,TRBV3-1,TGTGCCAGCAGCCAAGACGCCGTGACAAGGGGCTACGAGCAGTACTTC,CASSQDAVTRGYEQYF
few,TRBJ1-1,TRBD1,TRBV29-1,TGCAGCGTTGTTAAGGGGGCGCGAGGAACTGAAGCTTTCTTT,CSVVKGARGTEAFF
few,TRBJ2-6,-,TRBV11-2,TGTGCCAGCAGCTTCAAGGGCCAGATGGCCTCCTCTGGGGCCAACGTCCTGACTTTC,CASSFKGQMASSGANVLTF
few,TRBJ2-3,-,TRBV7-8,TGTGCCAGCAGCTTAAGAGTGCTAGAGGCGGATACGCAGTATTTT,CASSLRVLEADTQYF
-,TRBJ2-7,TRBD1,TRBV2,TGTGCCAGCGGAAGGGACAGGGGGAGCGAGCAGTACTTC,CASGRDRGSEQYF
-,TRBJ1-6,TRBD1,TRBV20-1,TGCAGTGCTAGAGAGGACAGGAAGAATTCACCCCTCCACTTT,CSAREDRKNSPLHF
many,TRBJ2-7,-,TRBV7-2,TGTGCCAGCAGCTTAGCCCTGAGTGGGGTGAGCTCCTACGAGCAGTACTTC,CASSLALSGVSSYEQYF
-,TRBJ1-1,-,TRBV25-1,TGTGCCAGCAGTGAACAGGGACGGACGAACACTGAAGCTTTCTTT,CASSEQGRTNTEAFF
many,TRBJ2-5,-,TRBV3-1,TGTGCCAGCAGCCCAGGCTGGGATGGGGGAGAGACCCAGTACTTC,CASSPGWDGGETQYF
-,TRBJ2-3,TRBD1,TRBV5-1,TGCGCCAGCAGCTTGGGGTCGCAGGGGGCCCCAGATACGCAGTATTTT,CASSLGSQGAPDTQYF
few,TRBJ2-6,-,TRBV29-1,TGCAGCGGGGGGACTGGGGCCAACGTCCTGACTTTC,CSGGTGANVLTF
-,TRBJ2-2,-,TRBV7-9,TGTGCCAGCAGCTCTTCCCAGGCAAACACCGGGGAGCTGTTTTTT,CASSSSQANTGELFF
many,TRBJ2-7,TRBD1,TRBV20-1,TGCAGTGCTAGAGACTACTGGACAGGAGGATCCTACGAGCAGTACTTC,CSARDYWTGGSYEQYF
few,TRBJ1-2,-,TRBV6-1,TGTGCCAGCAGTGAAGCGTGGAGTTATGGCTACACCTTC,CASSEAWSYGYTF
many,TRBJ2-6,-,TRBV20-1,TGCAGTGCTGGAGGGGGCTCTGGGGCCAACGTCCTGACTTTC,CSAGGGSGANVLTF
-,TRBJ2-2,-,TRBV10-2,TGCGCCAGCAGAGACTACCAGGGGCCCCGGGAGCTGTTTTTT,CASRDYQGPRELFF
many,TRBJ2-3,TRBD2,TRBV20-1,TGCAGTGCCCTCAGGGGCGCGGGGGGGCAAGGGGATACGCAGTATTTT,CSALRGAGGQGDTQYF
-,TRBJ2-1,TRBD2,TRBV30,TGTGCCTGGAGCCCCGGACTAGCGGGAGGGCAGTTCTTC,CAWSPGLAGGQFF
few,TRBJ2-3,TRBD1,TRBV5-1,TGCGCCAGCAGACTATATAGGGGGCCGGGCACAGATACGCAGTATTTT,CASRLYRGPGTDTQYF
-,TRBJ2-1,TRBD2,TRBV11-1,TGTGCCAGCAGCTTAAGAGGGAACGGGCTAGCGGGGTACAATGAGCAGTTCTTC,CASSLRGNGLAGYNEQFF
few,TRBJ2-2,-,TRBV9,TGTGCCAGCAGCGGAGGGGAGAACACCGGGGAGCTGTTTTTT,CASSGGENTGELFF
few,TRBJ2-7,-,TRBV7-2,TGTGCCAGCAGCTTAGTAGGCGGAGTAAACTACGAGCAGTACTTC,CASSLVGGVNYEQYF
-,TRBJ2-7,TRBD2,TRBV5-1,TGCGCCAGCAGCTTCAACCCCGGGACTAGCGGGAGGTCCGAGCAGTACTTC,CASSFNPGTSGRSEQYF
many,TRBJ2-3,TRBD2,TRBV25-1,TGTGCCAGCAGCGCATCTAGCGGACCCAGGGATACGCAGTATTTT,CASSASSGPRDTQYF
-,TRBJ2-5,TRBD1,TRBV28,TGTGCCAGCAGTTTACCGACAGGGTCTGGAGAGACCCAGTACTTC,CASSLPTGSGETQYF
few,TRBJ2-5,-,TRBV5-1,TGCGCCAGCAGCCGGACACCGGGGGAGACCCAGTACTTC,CASSRTPGETQYF
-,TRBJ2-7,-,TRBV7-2,TGTGCCAGCAGCTTAAAGGTCGAGCAGTACTTC,CASSLKVEQYF
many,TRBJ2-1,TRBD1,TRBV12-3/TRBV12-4,TGTGCCAGCAGACAGGGGGCGGGGAATGAGCAGTTCTTC,CASRQGAGNEQFF
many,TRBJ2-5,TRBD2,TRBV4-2,TGTGCCAGCAGCCAAGTGTCTTTCGGGACTAGCGGATCCCAAGAGACCCAGTACTTC,CASSQVSFGTSGSQETQYF
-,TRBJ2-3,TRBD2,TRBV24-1,TGTGCCACCAGTGACCGGACTAGCGGGGATAGAGATACGCAGTATTTT,CATSDRTSGDRDTQYF
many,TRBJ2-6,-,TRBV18,TGTGCCAGCTCACCAGACGTCTCTGGGGCCAACGTCCTGACTTTC,CASSPDVSGANVLTF
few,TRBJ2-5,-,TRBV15,TGTGCCACCAGCAGAGATCTGGGGCAGCAAGAGACCCAGTACTTC,CATSRDLGQQETQYF
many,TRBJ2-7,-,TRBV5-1,TGCGCCAGCAGCTCGCAAGCTGGGTACGAGCAGTACTTC,CASSSQAGYEQYF
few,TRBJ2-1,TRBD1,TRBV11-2,TGTGCCAGCAGCTTAGAGCAGGGGGCTGGGTATGAGCAGTTCTTC,CASSLEQGAGYEQFF
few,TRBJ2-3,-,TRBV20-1,TGCAGTGCTCGATCAGGGGCTACTAGCACAGATACGCAGTATTTT,CSARSGATSTDTQYF
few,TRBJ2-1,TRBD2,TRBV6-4,TGTGCCAGCAGTGTTCAAACTAGCGGGGGCTCCTACAATGAGCAGTTCTTC,CASSVQTSGGSYNEQFF
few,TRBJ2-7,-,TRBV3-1,TGTGCCAGCAGCCAAGGAATCCGCTACGAGCAGTACTTC,CASSQGIRYEQYF
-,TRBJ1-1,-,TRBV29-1,TGCAGCGTTGAAGATCGCAGGAACACTGAAGCTTTCTTT,CSVEDRRNTEAFF